This T cell receptor (beta chain) emerged from a study of T cells after yellow fever vaccination. Findings of the study overall: Once the booster was given, most primary-vaccination clones reappeared, at 95% to 98% for CD4 and over 85% for CD8.

This clonotype was counted at least ten times. Its antigen is currently unknown. Trimming took off 5 bases at V and 6 bases at J, with 17 bases between the two ends. CDR1 MNHEY and CDR2 SVGAGI come from the germline V gene. The CDR3 is 15 residues long. TCRdb independently ran MiXCR on the 5' RACE reads; one entry per CDR3 protein. The sample consists of approximately 260,000 distinct CDR3 sequences, approximately 5.2% of them appearing once. This chain connects TRBV6-5 to TRBJ2-1; TRBD1 might be the D (6 bases). The sequencing used CD4+ T cells sorted from PBMCs, collected on the day of the yellow fever booster vaccination. The receptor's source is a man younger than 35 who received the YFV17D yellow fever vaccine. Written as DNA, the CDR3 is TGTGCCAGCAGTAAACAGGGTTTATCACCCAATGAGCAGTTCTTC. Translated: CASSKQGLSPNEQFF.